These T cell receptor beta chains were read from a single sample in a study of blood T cells in healthy people across ages. TCRdb itself ran the 5' RACE reads through MiXCR, one entry per CDR3 protein. This table has 1.4 million or so distinct CDR3 sequences, roughly two fifths appearing once. The sample taken for sequencing was blood. The receptors were gathered from a woman aged 18 to 35 in good health. CDR3s include the opening cysteine and the closing phenylalanine or tryptophan. D genes are given only for firm matches. Only part of the rows carry a size: once, few, many, or a class if the clone is expanded.

CDR3: CSVERGLASSYNEQFF; DNA: TGCAGCGTTGAACGCGGGCTAGCGAGCTCCTACAATGAGCAGTTCTTC; D: NA; V: TRBV29-1; J: TRBJ2-1; size: few
CDR3: CASRGYGDTYEQYF; DNA: TGTGCCAGCAGGGGGTACGGGGATACCTACGAGCAGTACTTC; D: NA; V: TRBV6-6; J: TRBJ2-7; size: NA
CDR3: CASSLAGTLDNERFF; DNA: TGCGCCAGCAGCTTGGCTGGGACCTTGGACAATGAGCGGTTCTTC; D: NA; V: TRBV5-1; J: TRBJ2-1; size: NA
CDR3: CASSLPGLAAAHTGSYNEQFF; DNA: TGTGCCAGCAGTTTGCCGGGACTAGCGGCCGCTCATACTGGCTCCTACAATGAGCAGTTCTTC; D: TRBD2; V: TRBV28; J: TRBJ2-1; size: few
CDR3: CASSILSGRGTDTQYF; DNA: TGTGCCAGTAGTATCCTTAGCGGGAGAGGCACAGATACGCAGTATTTT; D: TRBD2; V: TRBV19; J: TRBJ2-3; size: NA
CDR3: CSVMAGELFF; DNA: TGCAGCGTTATGGCCGGGGAGCTGTTTTTT; D: NA; V: TRBV29-1; J: TRBJ2-2; size: NA
CDR3: CASSEYIGTHSGNTIYF; DNA: TGTGCCAGCAGTGAATATATCGGGACACACTCTGGAAACACCATATATTTT; D: NA; V: TRBV25-1; J: TRBJ1-3; size: NA
CDR3: CASLGKSDSPLHF; DNA: TGTGCCAGCCTCGGGAAGTCTGATTCACCCCTCCACTTT; D: NA; V: TRBV6-6; J: TRBJ1-6; size: once
CDR3: CASSPTRGDDEQFF; DNA: TGTGCCAGCAGCCCGACGCGCGGCGATGATGAGCAGTTCTTC; D: NA; V: TRBV7-9; J: TRBJ2-1; size: few
CDR3: CASSFLGRLAGASPQYF; DNA: TGTGCCAGCAGTTTCCTAGGTAGGCTAGCGGGCGCATCACCCCAGTATTTT; D: TRBD2; V: TRBV12-3/TRBV12-4; J: TRBJ2-3; size: few
CDR3: CASSFDVYEKLFF; DNA: TGTGCCAGCAGTTTTGATGTTTATGAAAAACTGTTTTTT; D: NA; V: TRBV27; J: TRBJ1-4; size: few
CDR3: CASSDPGQGDGYTF; DNA: TGCGCCAGCAGCGACCCGGGACAGGGGGACGGCTACACCTTC; D: TRBD1; V: TRBV5-1; J: TRBJ1-2; size: NA
CDR3: CASSFRGAGQSHNEQFF; DNA: TGTGCCAGCAGCTTCAGGGGAGCTGGACAGAGCCACAATGAGCAGTTCTTC; D: NA; V: TRBV7-2; J: TRBJ2-1; size: NA
CDR3: CASTPRTGNTEAFF; DNA: TGTGCCAGCACCCCTCGAACAGGGAACACTGAAGCTTTCTTT; D: NA; V: TRBV7-8; J: TRBJ1-1; size: NA
CDR3: CASSGTLLNYGYTF; DNA: TGTGCCAGCAGTGGGACACTTCTAAACTATGGCTACACCTTC; D: NA; V: TRBV6-2/TRBV6-3; J: TRBJ1-2; size: NA